A selection of T cell receptor beta chains follows, all from one sample in a study of blood T cell repertoires in COVID-19. Libraries were prepared by immunoSEQ multiplex PCR; TCRdb keeps only in-frame clonotypes and omits some of them. The data contain fewer than 80,000 clones, around 89% of them singletons. Sequenced: peripheral blood. These receptors were obtained from a human donor in a cohort sampled during active COVID-19. CDR3s include the opening cysteine and the closing phenylalanine or tryptophan. D genes are given only for firm matches.

CDR3 protein: CASRPGSSNTEAFF
D gene: NA
V gene: TRBV6-4
CDR3 length: 14

CDR3 protein: CASSLVRGGTGELFF
D gene: NA
V gene: TRBV7-2
CDR3 length: 15

CDR3 protein: CASTTDRLISGNTIYF
D gene: TRBD1
V gene: TRBV19
CDR3 length: 16

CDR3 protein: CASSHTGNSGNTIYF
D gene: NA
V gene: TRBV3-1/TRBV3-2
CDR3 length: 15

CDR3 protein: CASSSRGGNQPQHF
D gene: NA
V gene: TRBV6-5
CDR3 length: 14

CDR3 protein: CASSVADRGSDAFF
D gene: TRBD1
V gene: TRBV9
CDR3 length: 14

CDR3 protein: CASRLDRSGNTIYF
D gene: TRBD1
V gene: TRBV6-5
CDR3 length: 14

CDR3 protein: CASSQVKGWSSGNTIYF
D gene: NA
V gene: TRBV3-1/TRBV3-2
CDR3 length: 17

CDR3 protein: CATKELAGVGGTDTQYF
D gene: TRBD2
V gene: TRBV5-1
CDR3 length: 17

CDR3 protein: CASSSDPTSAEFF
D gene: NA
V gene: TRBV3-1/TRBV3-2
CDR3 length: 13

CDR3 protein: CASSQGLAGDSGSYEQYF
D gene: TRBD2
V gene: TRBV4-2
CDR3 length: 18

CDR3 protein: CASSTTGLSYEQYF
D gene: NA
V gene: TRBV5-1
CDR3 length: 14

CDR3 protein: CASSSLQTQDTQYF
D gene: NA
V gene: TRBV27
CDR3 length: 14